This T cell receptor beta chain was observed in a study of human T cells and chemical hapten exposure. V lost 3 bases to trimming and J lost 1 base, with 6 bases between them. Germline V gene sequence: CDR1 SNHLY, CDR2 FYNNEI. This CDR3 contains 13 residues. This clonotype came up many times. TCRdb ran MiXCR on the RACE reads and lists one entry per CDR3 protein. The sample records roughly 90,000 distinct CDR3 sequences, 9.6% being singletons. Time point indicated: pre-sensitization, week 0. This sample's treatment: therapeutic diphenylcyclopropenone sensitization with weekly scalp DPC. Blood sampling preceded each patch test application.

Source: whole blood, taken in connection with sensitization to the hapten diphenylcyclopropenone (DPC). The chain combines TRBV2 with TRBJ1-1; D is undetermined. This clonotype was obtained from a woman in her thirties or forties with alopecia areata. Some clones in this sample may be carry-over from other donors' samples. In DNA, the CDR3 is TGTGCCAGCAGTGATCGAGAGAACACTGAAGCTTTCTTT. Translation: CASSDRENTEAFF.